Described below is a single TCR beta chain sequence and its context. A much larger clone sits a single nucleotide away, making a read error possible. It is likely a read error, because the conserved phenylalanine at the end of the CDR3 is missing. TCRdb analysed the PCR reads with MiXCR anew, one entry per CDR3 protein. The sample carries 400,000 to 600,000 distinct CDR3 sequences, about 25% recorded once. The data were taken from a study of molecular identifiers for immune sequencing clone quantification. V was clipped by 3 bases and J by 4 bases, with 13 bases between them. There are 15 residues in the CDR3. In germline, CDR1 is SGHTA, CDR2 FQGNSA.

This chain links TRBV7-2 with TRBJ1-5, with D possibly matching TRBD1 (6 bases). The clonotype originates from a human donor in good health. Some libraries in this study had Jurkat cell RNA spiked in. Sequencing was performed on naive CD8+ T cells from blood, with Jurkat cell RNA spiked in. Specified subset: FACS-sorted CD8+CD4-CCR7+CD45RA+ naive T cells. CDR3 bases: TGTGCCAGCAGCTTCTGGGACATGGGAAATCAGCCCCAGCATCTT. Amino acids: CASSFWDMGNQPQHL.